These 22 T cell receptor beta chains were sequenced from one sample in a study of blood T cell repertoires in COVID-19. Some clones are missing from TCRdb's copy, which holds only in-frame ones; the method was immunoSEQ multiplex PCR. This sample yields under 300,000 clones, of which 75% to 90% are seen a single time; around 3% belongs to the top ten. The sequenced sample was peripheral blood. The origin of the receptors is a woman aged 25 to 39 with active or convalescent COVID-19.

The chain combines TRBV7-3 with TRBJ2-2; the match to TRBD2 covers 7 bases. V shed 5 bases, J shed 6 bases, and the junction held 12 bases outside the gene matches. The CDR3 runs 16 residues. In germline, CDR1 is SGHTA, CDR2 FQGTGA. As DNA, the CDR3 is TGTGCCAGCAGCCCCTGGGGAGGGGTGGACCCCGGGGAGCTGTTTTTT. This gives the protein CASSPWGGVDPGELFF.

The chain uses TRBV3-1 (or the pseudogene TRBV3-2) and TRBJ1-1; 7 bases map to TRBD1. Germline V lookup: CDR1 LGHDT, CDR2 YNNKEL (reference sequence). This CDR3 spans 14 amino acids. J gave up 5 bases and V 5 bases, and 8 bases lay outside the gene matches. The chain's CDR3 is CASSEQTGVTEAFF. CDR3 nucleotide sequence: TGTGCCAGCAGCGAACAAACAGGGGTTACTGAAGCTTTCTTT.

The DNA of the CDR3 is TGTGCCAGCAGCTTGGGGCGGGGGTACTACAATGAGCAGTTCTTC. Amino acids: CASSLGRGYYNEQFF. The V gene is TRBV11-3, the J gene TRBJ2-1, with 7 bases lining up with TRBD2. The CDR3 consists of 15 residues. Germline-derived CDR1 and CDR2 are SGHNT and YENEEA. The ends lost 3 bases at V and 3 bases at J; junction bases unmatched: 5.

The chain is built from TRBV5-1 and TRBJ1-5; D might be TRBD1 (6 bases). CDR3 length equals 13 residues. Germline CDR1 and CDR2: SGHRS and YFSETQ. Trimming pared 9 bases from V and 3 bases from J, leaving 13 bases between. The CDR3: CATRQDPNQPQHF. The CDR3 DNA sequence: TGCGCCACCAGACAGGACCCCAATCAGCCCCAGCATTTT.

The CDR3 DNA reads as TGTGCCAGCAACACCGTGTGGGCTAGCGGGGGGGCCGCCGGGGAGCTGTTTTTT. Translated: CASNTVWASGGAAGELFF. The chain carries TRBV3-1 (or the pseudogene TRBV3-2) and TRBJ2-2; 12 nucleotides match TRBD2. In germline, CDR1 is LGHDT, CDR2 YNNKEL (reference sequence). V lost 7 bases, J lost 6 bases, and 15 bases stayed unmatched. CDR3 size: 18 residues.

The rearrangement links TRBV4-2 to TRBJ1-1, with a tentative D call TRBD1 (6 bases). From germline, CDR1 is LGHNA and CDR2 YNFKEQ. This CDR3 region has 15 residues. The V end lost 0 bases, the J end lost 1 base, and 9 bases lay between the germline ends. The CDR3 reads CASSQEGTRNTEAFF. DNA for the CDR3: TGTGCCAGCAGCCAAGAGGGGACAAGGAACACTGAAGCTTTCTTT.

DNA of the CDR3: TGTGCCAGCAGCCGACAGGGACAGCTCTCAACTAATGAAAAACTGTTTTTT. Protein: CASSRQGQLSTNEKLFF. The J gene is TRBJ1-4, the V gene TRBV7-9; 7 nucleotides match TRBD1. Germline V CDR1 and CDR2: SEHNR, FQNEAQ (reference sequence). This CDR3 has 17 amino acids. The junction had 9 bases not matched to a gene; V was cut back by 5 bases and J by 0 bases.

J is TRBJ1-1 and V is TRBV9; 9 nucleotides agree with TRBD1. V gave up 4 bases and J gave up 4 bases; unmatched junction bases: 5. There are 14 residues in the CDR3. Germline V CDR1 and CDR2: SGDLS, YYNGEE. CDR3: CASSTTGGSTEAFF. CDR3 in DNA: TGTGCCAGCAGCACGACAGGGGGGAGCACTGAAGCTTTCTTT.

To note about this clone: Other DNA sequences of this sample code for an identical CDR3. The chain couples TRBV18 to TRBJ2-5, with 8 positions matching TRBD1. The CDR3 contains 13 residues. Germline lookup yields CDR1 KGHSH and CDR2 LQKENI. V gave up 3 bases and J gave up 3 bases; unmatched junction bases: 0. Written as DNA, the CDR3 is TGTGCCAGCTCACCGACAGGGGAAGAGACCCAGTACTTC. It codes for CASSPTGEETQYF.

The CDR3 protein is CASSHRLDRGTGELFF. The DNA for the CDR3 is TGTGCCAGCAGCCACCGTCTTGATAGGGGCACCGGGGAGCTGTTTTTT. V usage is TRBV11-3 and J usage is TRBJ2-2, with a weak D call TRBD1 (5 bases). Germline loops: CDR1 SGHNT, CDR2 YENEEA. V was shortened by 5 bases and J by 4 bases, with 17 bases between the two germline ends. This CDR3 contains 16 residues. Together with reference TRBV11-3 and TRBJ2-2, the CDR3 gives the full variable domain: EAGVVQSPRYKIIEKKQPVAFWCNPISGHNTLYWYLQNLGQGPELLIRYENEEAVDDSQLPKDRFSAERLKGVDSTLKIQPAELGDSAVYLCASSHRLDRGTGELFFGEGSRLTVL.

The rearrangement joins TRBV21-1 to TRBJ2-3; TRBD2 reflects the table's D call only, with no check against the DNA. TRBV21-1 is designated a pseudogene. The CDR3 sequence is 18 residues long. This CDR3 reads CASSLRTGLAGCTDTQYF. The CDR3 DNA reads as TGTGCCAGCAGCTTAAGGACGGGGCTAGCGGGGTGTACAGATACGCAGTATTTT.

This clone has a single count. The chain combines TRBV2 with TRBJ2-7; D is possibly TRBD2 (6 bases). The length of the CDR3 is 14 residues. The V gene's germline CDR1 is SNHLY and CDR2 FYNNEI. Trimming took off 1 base at V and 1 base at J, with 8 bases between the two ends. The CDR3 DNA is TGTGCCAGCAGTGAAGTCGGGGGATCCTACGAGCAGTACTTC. Its protein product is CASSEVGGSYEQYF.

This clone was found a few times. The same CDR3 also results from other DNA sequences found in this sample. The V and J genes are TRBV4-2 and TRBJ1-2, with TRBD1 matching over 10 bases. Trimming took 2 bases from V and 4 from J; bases not matched to a gene: 4. The V gene's germline CDR1 is LGHNA and CDR2 YNFKEQ. The CDR3 runs 15 residues. The DNA of the CDR3 is TGTGCCAGCAGCCAAAAAAGGACAGGGGGCTATGGCTACACCTTC. Protein product: CASSQKRTGGYGYTF.

The chain carries TRBV18 and TRBJ2-3; TRBD2 aligns across 8 bases. Germline loops: CDR1 KGHSH, CDR2 LQKENI. The junction had 6 bases not matched to a gene; V was cut back by 5 bases and J by 2 bases. This CDR3 has 15 amino acids. The CDR3 region is CASSSGAGDTDTQYF. CDR3 in DNA: TGTGCCAGCTCATCAGGAGCGGGGGACACAGATACGCAGTATTTT.

V is TRBV19 and J is TRBJ2-1; TRBD2 agrees at 7 bases. The junction had 6 bases not matched to a gene; V was cut back by 7 bases and J by 6 bases. CDR1 and CDR2 (germline): LNHDA, SQIVND (reference sequence). This CDR3 is 13 amino acids long. CDR3 bases: TGTGCCAGTATGGAGGGACTACGCAATGAGCAGTTCTTC. Residues: CASMEGLRNEQFF.

For this clone: Germline is not matched at one junction end, which may reflect a read error. The chain recombines TRBV2 with TRBJ2-2; 7 nucleotides match TRBD1. The CDR3 runs 16 residues. Per the germline V gene, CDR1 is SNHLY and CDR2 is FYNNEI. This CDR3 is CASSQAPGQIAGELFF. The CDR3 DNA reads TGTGCCAGCAGTCAAGCACCGGGACAGATAGCCGGGGAGCTGTTTTTT.

The V call is TRBV19, the J call TRBJ1-5, with 7 bases matching TRBD1. The CDR3 contains 17 residues. Germline CDR1 is LNHDA and CDR2 is SQIVND (reference sequence). The ends lost 6 bases at V and 2 bases at J; junction bases unmatched: 13. In nucleotides, the CDR3 is TGTGCCAGTAGCCCGAAGACAGGGATGGAAGGCAATCAGCCCCAGCATTTT. Protein product: CASSPKTGMEGNQPQHF.

The chain employs TRBV10-2 and TRBJ2-7, with D maybe TRBD1 (5 bases). Trimming left V 2 bases short and J 1 base short, with 9 bases between. Per the germline V gene, CDR1 is WSHSY and CDR2 is SAAADI. CDR3 size: 14 residues. The CDR3 sequence is CASSEAGQSYEQYF. Written as DNA, the CDR3 is TGCGCCAGCAGTGAGGCAGGACAATCCTACGAGCAGTACTTC.

This chain uses TRBV5-1 with TRBJ1-1; 8 positions match TRBD1. Germline values: CDR1 SGHRS, CDR2 YFSETQ. The CDR3 is 16 amino acids. The V and J ends lost 4 bases and 3 bases, in that order; junction bases with no gene match: 11. This CDR3 reads CASSQSGTGWDTEAFF. CDR3 bases: TGCGCCAGCAGCCAATCGGGGACAGGTTGGGACACTGAAGCTTTCTTT.

This chain joins TRBV14 and TRBJ1-4; D is uncertain. Trimming pared 2 bases from V and 8 bases from J, leaving 6 bases between. CDR3 size: 12 residues. From germline, CDR1 is SGHDN and CDR2 FVKESK. CDR3 coding DNA: TGTGCCAGCAGCCAATCTCGGGAAAAACTGTTTTTT. Translating it yields CASSQSREKLFF.

The chain employs TRBV5-1 and TRBJ1-1; 8 bases are shared with TRBD1. V shed 4 bases and J 5 bases; nucleotides not matched to a gene: 13. CDR1 is SGHRS, CDR2 YFSETQ, per germline. The CDR3 length is 16 residues. The CDR3 region is CASSPPGQGRLTEAFF. The CDR3 nucleotides are TGCGCCAGCAGCCCCCCCGGACAGGGAAGATTGACTGAAGCTTTCTTT.

The chain links TRBV25-1 to TRBJ1-6; TRBD1 might be the D (6 bases). Trimming removed 5 bases from V and 2 bases from J, with 7 bases in between. Germline CDR1 and CDR2: MGHDK and SYGVNS. The CDR3 is made up of 14 amino acids. As DNA, the CDR3 is TGTGCCAGCAGTCACAGGGCCTATAATTCACCCCTCCACTTT. Translation: CASSHRAYNSPLHF. Complete variable domain (other parts from reference TRBV25-1 and TRBJ1-6): EADIYQTPRYLVIGTGKKITLECSQTMGHDKMYWYQQDPGMELHLIHYSYGVNSTEKGDLSSESTVSRIRTEHFPLTLESARPSHTSQYLCASSHRAYNSPLHFGNGTRLTVT.